This T cell receptor (beta chain) was obtained from a study of CD8 T cells in ankylosing spondylitis. General study findings and limits: A TCR beta motif made of eight highly homologous variants seemed typical of ankylosing spondylitis blood.

Germline V gene data show CDR1 as LNHDA and CDR2 as SQIVND (reference sequence). The CDR3 contains 15 residues. J lost 3 bases, V lost 5 bases, and 5 bases had no gene match. Points on this clonotype: Its specificity is not known.

TCRdb re-analysed the 5' RACE reads in MiXCR, keeping a single row per CDR3 protein. The sample holds around 450,000 distinct CDR3 sequences, roughly 26% seen once. V and J are TRBV19 and TRBJ1-5; TRBD1 matches 9 bases. The sample comprised blood, either unsorted or a sorted T cell fraction (not recorded which). The sequence came from a male donor with ankylosing spondylitis. CDR3 region: CASSAGTGYNQPQHF. The CDR3 DNA reads TGTGCCAGTAGTGCTGGGACAGGGTACAATCAGCCCCAGCATTTT.